This TCR beta chain was found in a study of blood T cell repertoires in COVID-19. Background on the study: From T cells, B-cell-depleted T cells, or PBMCs came the material, which was cDNA or gDNA.

CDR1 and CDR2 (germline): SEHNR, FQNEAQ (reference sequence). Germline trimming cut 5 bases from V and 0 bases from J; bases unmatched to any gene: 3. CDR3 length equals 15 residues. Profiled with immunoSEQ multiplex PCR; TCRdb holds only in-frame clones, not every one. The table lists a few hundred thousand clones, around 89% of them singletons. The chain uses TRBV7-9 and TRBJ1-5; 8 bases agree with TRBD1. This clonotype was sampled from a woman in her forties or fifties who had recovered from COVID-19. Material: PBMCs or T cells enriched from blood (not recorded which). Here the CDR3 DNA reads TGTGCCAGCAGCCTAGACAGGGGTAGCAATCAGCCCCAGCATTTT. It translates to CASSLDRGSNQPQHF.